A single sample gave rise to the 2 T cell receptor beta chains below, sequenced in a study of radiotherapy plus CTLA-4 blockade in lung cancer. Profiled with immunoSEQ multiplex PCR; TCRdb holds only in-frame clones, not every one. The repertoire holds 95,000 to 150,000 clones, with over 80% as singletons. Source: peripheral blood, taken from a patient treated with radiotherapy plus ipilimumab. The receptor set was obtained from a human donor with non-small cell lung cancer that progressed on radiotherapy plus ipilimumab.

This clone came up a few times. The chain carries TRBV19 and TRBJ1-2; 8 bases are shared with TRBD1. This CDR3 spans 14 amino acids. J lost 8 bases, V lost 6 bases, and 11 bases had no gene match. Germline V gene lookup returns CDR1 LNHDA and CDR2 SQIVND (reference sequence). The CDR3 DNA sequence: TGTGCCAGTAGCCCCCTCGGGACAGGCCCCGGCTACACCTTC. This translates into CASSPLGTGPGYTF.

The CDR3 protein is CASSVGGGAPYEQYF. Written as DNA, the CDR3 is TGTGCCAGCAGCGTAGGAGGGGGAGCCCCCTACGAGCAGTACTTC. The V and J genes are TRBV9 and TRBJ2-7; TRBD1 might be the D (6 bases). Germline values: CDR1 SGDLS, CDR2 YYNGEE. Trimming shortened V by 0 bases and J by 2 bases, and 12 bases separated the two germline ends. This CDR3 has 15 residues.